This T cell receptor (beta chain) was identified in a study of spatial heterogeneity in lung cancer. This clonotype was seen only once. This may arise from a read error, as a much more abundant clone is one base away. The germline V gene encodes CDR1 SSHAT and CDR2 FNYEAQ (reference sequence). The CDR3 totals 15 residues. Time point indicated: sample taken at primary tumor resection. Using its own MiXCR run on the 5' RACE reads, TCRdb lists one record per CDR3 protein. Found here are more than 80,000 distinct CDR3 sequences, 9.5% to 15% of them singletons; the top ten hold roughly two fifths. The clonotype was recovered from a male donor with early-stage non-small cell lung cancer. Source: PBMCs, taken at surgery. The chain is built from TRBV7-7 and TRBJ2-5; D call uncertain. The CDR3 DNA reads as TGTGCTAGCAGCTTAGCTCCGGACGGTGTGGAGACCCAGAACTTC. It encodes CASSLAPDGVETQNF. The complete variable domain, with remaining parts taken from reference TRBV7-7 and TRBJ2-5, reads GAGVSQSPRYKVTKRGQDVTLRCDPISSHATLYWYQQALGQGPEFLTYFNYEAQPDKSGLPSDRFSAERPEGSISTLTIQRTEQRDSAMYRCASSLAPDGVETQNFGPGTRLLVL.